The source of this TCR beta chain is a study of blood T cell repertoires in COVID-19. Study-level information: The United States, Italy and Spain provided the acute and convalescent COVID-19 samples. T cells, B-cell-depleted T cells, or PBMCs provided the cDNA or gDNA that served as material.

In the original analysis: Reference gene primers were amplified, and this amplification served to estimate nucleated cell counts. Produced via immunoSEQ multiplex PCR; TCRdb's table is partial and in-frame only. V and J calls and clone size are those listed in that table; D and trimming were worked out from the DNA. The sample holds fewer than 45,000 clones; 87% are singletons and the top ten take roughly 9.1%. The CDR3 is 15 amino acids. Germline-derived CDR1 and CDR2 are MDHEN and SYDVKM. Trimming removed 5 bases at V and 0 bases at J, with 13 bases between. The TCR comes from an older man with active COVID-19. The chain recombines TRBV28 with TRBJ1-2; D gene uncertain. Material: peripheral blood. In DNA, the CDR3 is TGTGCCAGCAGTGACCCCCAGGCAGCTAACTATGGCTACACCTTC. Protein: CASSDPQAANYGYTF.